This T cell receptor beta chain derives from a study of T cells in Graves' hyperthyroidism and ophthalmopathy. Study outcomes and limitations: Most thyroid clonotypes that were expanded above 0.001 also turned up in blood.

Researchers amplified the TCR beta CDR3 regions from RNA transcripts. Initially, a first-round RT-PCR of the TCR CDR3 employed the HTBI primer set. TCRdb ran MiXCR on the multiplex PCR reads and lists one entry per CDR3 protein. The repertoire has 300,000 or so distinct CDR3 sequences, over 15% of them found once; the top ten carry 33%. This clonotype has ten or more counts. The antigen is not known. Uncontrolled infection, other autoimmune disease, pregnancy and lactation each barred patients from inclusion. Germline assignment: CDR1 MNHEY and CDR2 SMNVEV (reference sequence). CDR3 length: 13 residues. V lost 6 bases, J lost 5 bases, and 13 bases lay in between.

The clonotype comes from a man in his thirties or forties with Graves' hyperthyroidism. The sequenced sample consisted of blood. The chain carries TRBV27 and TRBJ2-5, with D possibly matching TRBD2 (5 bases). In DNA form, the CDR3 reads TGTGCCAGCAGGACTACCATCTCGGAGACCCAGTACTTC. Translating gives CASRTTISETQYF.